This T cell receptor beta chain was sequenced during a study of CD4 T cells in relation to SARS-CoV-2 and coronaviruses. Assay used: immunoSEQ multiplex PCR; TCRdb lists only in-frame clones, some missing. This table has about 26,000 clones, around 73% appearing once. The unexposed donors gave CD4+ T cells in about 2011-2018, prior to COVID-19. Isolation of CD4+ T cells took place after about 9 days in culture. This CDR3 has 14 residues. V gave up 6 bases and J gave up 7 bases, with 13 bases separating them. Germline CDR1 reads SEHNR; CDR2 reads FQNEAQ (reference sequence). Worth noting for this clone: Its antigen is unknown.

The sequenced material came from CD4+ T cells from PBMCs, cultured in vitro. The sequence was collected from a human donor in good health. The rearrangement links TRBV7-9 to TRBJ1-6, with D possibly TRBD1 on 5 matching bases. CDR3 sequence (DNA): TGTGCCAGCAGTTCGCCGGGGGTAAATTCACCCCTCCACTTT. This gives the protein CASSSPGVNSPLHF. Looking up the rest from reference TRBV7-9 and TRBJ1-6 gives the full variable domain: DTGVSQNPRHKITKRGQNVTFRCDPISEHNRLYWYRQTLGQGPEFLTYFQNEAQLEKSRLLSDRFSAERPKGSFSTLEIQRTEQGDSAMYLCASSSPGVNSPLHFGNGTRLTVT.